This T cell receptor (beta chain) emerged from a study of cytotoxic CD8 clonotypes in ibrutinib-treated CLL. Study background: Once patients had received a median around 12 months of treatment, range 6 to 36, response samples were obtained.

This CDR3 region has 13 residues. The germline gives CDR1 SGHTA, CDR2 FQGNSA. V lost 1 base to trimming and J lost 4 bases, with 7 bases between them. About this clone itself: Its specificity is unknown.

The planned depth of sequencing spanned 1 in 200,000 to 1 in 1 million T cells. Using immunoSEQ multiplex PCR, the repertoire was profiled, and TCRdb retains in-frame clones only, with some absent. The sample carries some 200,000 clones, approximately 75% recorded once. Notes on the study in general: Sustained-remission patients were sampled at one set of times and progressing patients at different ones.

The origin of this receptor is a human donor with chronic lymphocytic leukemia. The sequencing used PBMCs, collected after 12 months of ibrutinib treatment. This chain links TRBV7-2 with TRBJ1-1; D gene ambiguous. The CDR3 protein is CASSLDVSTEAFF. The CDR3, as DNA: TGTGCCAGCAGCTTAGATGTCAGCACTGAAGCTTTCTTT.